This T cell receptor beta chain was retrieved from a study of chemoradiotherapy in HPV16-positive cancers. Study context: Functional T-cell assays on a couple of HPV16-positive patients' cells defined candidate HPV-specific clones and common TCR motifs. Whole-study findings and limits: Non-HPV-specific T cells did not expand in tumors during treatment, whereas candidate HPV-specific clones and E7-related motifs did. For HPV16-positive patients, expanding HPV-responsive T cells associated with longer recurrence-free survival.

Regarding this clone: Its target is not known.

Sequencing was performed with immunoSEQ multiplex PCR; in TCRdb, only in-frame clones are kept and a portion is missing. Of 4,000 to 5,000 clones listed, 70% to 85% are singletons. Repeated repertoire sampling spanned the course of chemoradiotherapy. V dropped 4 bases and J dropped 6; count of bases not matched to a gene: 9. CDR3 length: 16 residues. Looked up from germline, CDR1 is SGHRS and CDR2 is YFSETQ. This chain uses TRBV5-1 with TRBJ1-6, with 8 positions matching TRBD1. This clonotype was obtained from a human donor with HPV-associated anogenital cancer. Sequenced material: tumor tissue, taken from a patient who underwent chemoradiotherapy. CDR3 DNA: TGCGCCAGCAGCGCTGACAGGGGAATTATTAATTCACCCCTCCACTTT. Translating it yields CASSADRGIINSPLHF.